This passage covers 17 T cell receptor beta chains from one sample sequenced in a study of cytomegalovirus exposure and HLA in healthy donors (TCRdb year 2017). The method was the immunoSEQ multiplex PCR assay. TCRdb limited this immuneACCESS table to in-frame rearrangements with V and J called. A share of clones is missing; checked studies link under half to unresolved V genes, and the rest is unexplained. The sample profile shows approximately 120,000 clones; 89% of them were found once. The top ten clonotypes cover around 1.1% of the sample. Sequenced: PBMCs. These receptors were taken from a woman under 30 in good health and CMV-seronegative.

The rearrangement joins TRBV19 to TRBJ1-5; no definite D call. The CDR3 length is 13 residues. Trimming removed 1 base at V and 7 bases at J, with 8 bases between. Germline V lookup: CDR1 LNHDA, CDR2 SQIVND (reference sequence). Written as DNA, the CDR3 is TGTGCCAGTAGTATAGGGTACGGGCAGCCCCAGCATTTT. Translation gives CASSIGYGQPQHF.

The gene calls are TRBV7-2 and TRBJ1-2; D gene unclear. CDR3 length: 13 amino acids. The V gene's germline CDR1 is SGHTA and CDR2 FQGNSA. Between the trimmed V and J ends, which lost 2 bases and 4 bases, there was a span of 8 bases. Here the CDR3 reads CASSLSAGYGYTF. CDR3 in DNA: TGTGCCAGCAGCTTATCAGCAGGCTATGGCTACACCTTC.

V is TRBV15 and J is TRBJ2-2; D gene unclear. Trimming cost V 1 base and J 6 bases, with 12 bases left between them. Looked up from germline, CDR1 is LNHNV and CDR2 is YYDKDF (reference sequence). CDR3 size: 15 residues. As DNA, the CDR3 is TGTGCCACCAGCAGAGTAGTAACCTCTTCCGGGGAGCTGTTTTTT. It is translated as CATSRVVTSSGELFF.

The chain employs TRBV11-2 and TRBJ2-3; D unclear. Germline V gene data show CDR1 as SGHAT and CDR2 as FQNNGV. Between the trimmed V and J ends, which lost 1 base and 1 base, there was a span of 9 bases. This CDR3 is built from 15 residues. DNA of the CDR3: TGTGCCAGCAGCTTAGGGGTAGGAGGCACAGATACGCAGTATTTT. Translated, it gives CASSLGVGGTDTQYF.

The V call is TRBV18, the J call TRBJ1-1; D may be TRBD1 (5 bases). CDR1 and CDR2 (germline): KGHSH, LQKENI. Between the trimmed V and J ends, which lost 2 bases and 0 bases, there was a span of 10 bases. The CDR3 extends over 15 amino acids. The DNA for the CDR3 is TGTGCCAGCTCACCAGTGGTAGGGGTGAACACTGAAGCTTTCTTT. Encoded protein: CASSPVVGVNTEAFF.

The chain uses TRBV28 and TRBJ2-7; perhaps TRBD2 as D (5 bases). The CDR3 length is 14 residues. In germline, CDR1 is MDHEN, CDR2 SYDVKM. V lost 5 bases, J lost 7 bases, and 18 bases lay in between. CDR3 sequence: CASSPRTPLREQYF. The CDR3 DNA reads TGTGCCAGCAGTCCCCGGACTCCTCTTAGGGAGCAGTACTTC. Full variable domain (outside the CDR3, taken from reference TRBV28 and TRBJ2-7): DVKVTQSSRYLVKRTGEKVFLECVQDMDHENMFWYRQDPGLGLRLIYFSYDVKMKEKGDIPEGYSVSREKKERFSLILESASTNQTSMYLCASSPRTPLREQYFGPGTRLTVT.

The rearrangement uses TRBV18 and TRBJ2-7, with 8 nucleotides matching TRBD1. Germline loops: CDR1 KGHSH, CDR2 LQKENI. This CDR3 is 13 amino acids long. The J segment lost 6 bases and the V segment lost 7 bases, leaving 8 bases of the junction unmatched. The CDR3 DNA sequence: TGTGCCAGCTGCTGTCAGGGGGCGGGCGAGCAGTACGTC. As protein: CASCCQGAGEQYV.

The rearrangement joins TRBV30 to TRBJ1-2; D remains ambiguous. Between the trimmed V and J ends, which lost 1 base and 5 bases, there was a span of 8 bases. There are 12 residues in the CDR3. CDR1 is GTSNPN, CDR2 SVGIG, per germline (reference sequence). This CDR3 reads CAWSDAAYGYTF. The DNA of the CDR3 is TGTGCCTGGAGTGATGCGGCTTATGGCTACACCTTC. Filled out from reference TRBV30 and TRBJ1-2, the complete variable domain reads SQTIHQWPATLVQPVGSPLSLECTVEGTSNPNLYWYRQAAGRGLQLLFYSVGIGQISSEVPQNLSASRPQDRQFILSSKKLLLSDSGFYLCAWSDAAYGYTFGSGTRLTVV.

This clone was picked up a small number of times. The V gene is TRBV6-1, the J gene TRBJ1-6; TRBD1 agrees at 7 bases. The CDR3 consists of 13 residues. Germline V gene sequence: CDR1 MNHNS, CDR2 SASEGT. With V trimmed by 10 bases and J by 9 bases, 9 bases remained unmatched. CDR3 in DNA: TGTGCCACATTAACAGGGGTGAGTTCACCCCTCCACTTT. Its translation: CATLTGVSSPLHF.

The rearrangement uses TRBV30 and TRBJ1-3, with no clear D. The CDR3 spans 13 residues. CDR1 is GTSNPN and CDR2 is SVGIG in the germline V gene (reference sequence). The V end was cut by 2 bases, the J end by 0 bases, with 5 bases between. The CDR3 reads CAWSIVSGNTIYF. In DNA form, the CDR3 reads TGTGCCTGGAGTATAGTCTCTGGAAACACCATATATTTT.

The chain joins TRBV30 to TRBJ1-3; no firm D call. V gave up 2 bases and J gave up 3 bases, with 2 bases separating them. CDR1 and CDR2 (germline): GTSNPN, SVGIG (reference sequence). The CDR3 covers 11 residues. The CDR3 spells CAWSHGNTIYF. DNA for the CDR3: TGTGCCTGGAGTCATGGAAACACCATATATTTT.

The chain joins TRBV21-1 to TRBJ2-7; TRBD1, as called in the table, went unchecked against the DNA. TRBV21-1 is a pseudogene segment. There are 17 residues in the CDR3. The CDR3 nucleotides are TGTGCCAGCAGCAAAGCGCTTTCGACAGGGAAGCCCTACGAGCAGTACGTC. Protein product: CASSKALSTGKPYEQYV.

The V call is TRBV5-8, the J call TRBJ2-7; no clear D. There are 16 residues in the CDR3. Germline CDR1 is SGHTS and CDR2 is YDEGEE. With 9 bases removed from V and 1 base from J, the gap between germline ends came to 23 bases. The CDR3 DNA reads TGTGCCACCGAGATCACTCGAGGTACCGGGTCCTACGAGCAGTACTTC. This gives the protein CATEITRGTGSYEQYF.

This rearrangement joins TRBV5-6 to TRBJ2-1; D is possibly TRBD2 (6 bases). The CDR3 totals 15 residues. The germline V and J ends were trimmed by 0 bases and 9 bases, with 16 bases remaining between them. Germline CDR1 SGHDT, CDR2 YYEEEE. Here the CDR3 reads CASSLVYAGFIEQFF. CDR3 DNA sequence: TGTGCCAGCAGCTTGGTTTACGCGGGGTTTATTGAGCAGTTCTTC.

The rearrangement uses TRBV29-1 and TRBJ2-1; TRBD1 agrees at 9 bases. The germline gives CDR1 SQVTM, CDR2 ANQGSEA. V shed 5 bases and J 9 bases; nucleotides not matched to a gene: 8. The CDR3 consists of 13 residues. The CDR3 DNA is TGCAGCGTTCGGAGGACAGGGGATGGTGAGCAGTTCTTC. This gives the protein CSVRRTGDGEQFF.

Of note for this clone: The junction departs from the called germline gene at one end, perhaps through a read error. The chain combines TRBV10-2 with TRBJ1-6; no definite D call. Germline assignment: CDR1 WSHSY and CDR2 SAAADI. The CDR3 has 13 amino acids. CDR3 protein: CASSESNKSPLHF. CDR3 DNA: TGCGCCAGCAGTGAGTCAAATAAATCACCCCTCCACTTT.

The sample holds one count of this clone. The J gene is TRBJ1-4, the V gene TRBV5-1; a possible D gene is TRBD1 (5 bases). The CDR3 has 14 residues. Trimming removed 6 bases at V and 8 bases at J, with 17 bases between. CDR1 is SGHRS, CDR2 YFSETQ, per germline. The chain's CDR3 is CASTLVGAGEKLFF. The CDR3 coding sequence is TGCGCCAGCACCCTGGTAGGGGCAGGGGAAAAACTGTTTTTT.